What follows are 2 T cell receptor beta chains derived from one specimen sequenced in a study of cytomegalovirus exposure and HLA in healthy donors. The PCR had 60 Vbeta and 13 Jbeta primers. Clones were read by immunoSEQ multiplex PCR, and TCRdb kept only the in-frame ones, dropping some. Here the sample table reports roughly 72,000 clones. Sequenced input: PBMCs. These receptors all stem from a man aged 18 to 29 in good health and CMV-seropositive.

The chain is built from TRBV6-1 and TRBJ2-7; TRBD1 aligns across 7 bases. From germline, CDR1 is MNHNS and CDR2 SASEGT. This CDR3 contains 15 residues. V was pared by 4 bases and J by 3 bases, with 9 bases of the junction left unmatched. CDR3 DNA: TGTGCCAGCAGTGTATTAAGGACAGGTAACTACGAGCAGTACTTC. This translates into CASSVLRTGNYEQYF.

The chain uses TRBV6-5 and TRBJ2-7, with D hard to call. Trimming took 8 bases from V and 2 from J, leaving 13 bases between them. CDR1 and CDR2 from the germline V gene are MNHEY and SVGAGI. The CDR3 runs to 13 residues. The DNA for the CDR3 is TGTGCCAGCGGCTCAAGAGGTACCTACGAGCAGTACTTC. Translation gives CASGSRGTYEQYF.